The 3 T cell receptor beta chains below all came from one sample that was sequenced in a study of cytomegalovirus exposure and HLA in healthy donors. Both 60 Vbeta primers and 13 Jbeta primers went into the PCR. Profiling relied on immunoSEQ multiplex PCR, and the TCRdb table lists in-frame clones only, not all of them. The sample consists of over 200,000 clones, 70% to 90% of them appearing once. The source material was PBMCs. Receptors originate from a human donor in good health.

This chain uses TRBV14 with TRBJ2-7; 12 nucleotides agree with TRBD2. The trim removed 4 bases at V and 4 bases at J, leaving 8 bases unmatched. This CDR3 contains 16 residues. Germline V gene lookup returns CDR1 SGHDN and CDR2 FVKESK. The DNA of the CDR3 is TGTGCCAGCAGCCCACCCACTAGCGGGAGGCTTTACGAGCAGTACTTC. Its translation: CASSPPTSGRLYEQYF.

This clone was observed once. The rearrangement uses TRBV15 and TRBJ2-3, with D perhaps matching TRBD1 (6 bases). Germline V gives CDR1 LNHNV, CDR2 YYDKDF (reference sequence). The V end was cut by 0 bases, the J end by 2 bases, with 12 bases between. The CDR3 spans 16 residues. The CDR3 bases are TGTGCCACCAGCAGAGAGCAGGGGAGTCCCACAGATACGCAGTATTTT. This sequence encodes CATSREQGSPTDTQYF.

As DNA, the CDR3 is TGTGCCAGCAGCTTACCGGGAGGGGTTGAGCAGTTCTTC. Amino acids: CASSLPGGVEQFF. The chain recombines TRBV7-2 with TRBJ2-1, with 8 bases aligning to TRBD2. Germline V gives CDR1 SGHTA, CDR2 FQGNSA. V lost 2 bases to trimming and J lost 9 bases; unmatched junction nucleotides: 3. There are 13 residues in the CDR3. Full variable domain (rest looked up from reference TRBV7-2 and TRBJ2-1): GAGVSQSPSNKVTEKGKDVELRCDPISGHTALYWYRQSLGQGLEFLIYFQGNSAPDKSGLPSDRFSAERTGGSVSTLTIQRTQQEDSAVYLCASSLPGGVEQFFGPGTRLTVL.